This note documents a single T cell receptor (beta chain) sequence. These data belong to a study of blood T cell repertoires in COVID-19. About the study: Both acute and convalescent COVID-19 samples were obtained from the United States, Italy and Spain.

The table came from immunoSEQ multiplex PCR; TCRdb's copy has only in-frame clones and leaves some out. Of 450,000 or so clones listed, roughly 89% were seen once; the top ten hold around 0.9%. The CDR3 has 15 residues. Germline loops: CDR1 SGHDT, CDR2 YYEEEE. The germline V and J ends were trimmed by 1 base and 6 bases, with 13 bases remaining between them. Recruited during active infection, patients (from Seattle) were subsequently followed longitudinally. The chain links TRBV5-6 to TRBJ2-2; tentative D call: TRBD2 (5 bases). The TCR sequence derives from a man between 18 and 29 years old with COVID-19, enrolled during active disease. Sequenced input: peripheral blood. This chain's CDR3 is CASSLFSGSAGELFF. In DNA, the CDR3 is TGTGCCAGCAGCTTGTTTTCGGGAAGCGCCGGGGAGCTGTTTTTT.